The 25 T cell receptor beta chains listed next were all sequenced from one sample in a study of OX40 agonist ivuxolimab in advanced cancers. Profiling relied on immunoSEQ multiplex PCR, and the TCRdb table lists in-frame clones only, not all of them. The data contain around 80,000 clones, more than 70% of them seen just once; the ten biggest clones take up 0.65% to 0.8%. The sequencing here drew on CD4+ or CD8+ T cells sorted from blood, taken in a trial of the OX40 agonist ivuxolimab. The receptors come from an adult with an advanced solid tumor such as melanoma, head and neck, liver or kidney cancer.

This rearrangement joins TRBV29-1 to TRBJ1-2; tentatively, D is TRBD1 (5 bases). Trimming took off 0 bases at V and 13 bases at J, with 12 bases between the two ends. The CDR3 sequence is 11 residues long. CDR1 and CDR2 (germline): SQVTM, ANQGSEA. The CDR3 DNA sequence: TGCAGCGTTGAAGAAATGGGGCCCGGCACCTTC. It encodes CSVEEMGPGTF. Combining the CDR3 with reference TRBV29-1 and TRBJ1-2 gives the whole variable domain SAVISQKPSRDICQRGTSLTIQCQVDSQVTMMFWYRQQPGQSLTLIATANQGSEATYESGFVIDKFPISRPNLTFSTLTVSNMSPEDSSIYLCSVEEMGPGTFGSGTRLTVV.

In this sample, this clone turned up a few times. The chain is built from TRBV20-1 and TRBJ2-1; D gene ambiguous. Germline CDR1 reads DFQATT; CDR2 reads SNEGSKA (reference sequence). The CDR3 loop spans 11 amino acids. Trimming removed 1 base at V and 12 bases at J, with 10 bases between. CDR3 sequence reads: CSARAPGGQFF. The CDR3 DNA follows: TGCAGTGCTAGAGCCCCGGGCGGGCAGTTCTTC.

The genes are TRBV4-1 and TRBJ2-2; 8 nucleotides line up with TRBD1. Unmatched junction bases numbered 6, after V lost 6 bases and J lost 0 bases. There are 16 residues in the CDR3. CDR1 is MGHRA, CDR2 YSYEKL, per germline. As DNA, the CDR3 is TGCGCCAGCAGTCAGCGGACAGGGCCGAACACCGGGGAGCTGTTTTTT. Its translation is CASSQRTGPNTGELFF.

V usage is TRBV5-5 and J usage is TRBJ1-4; D is unclear. V was trimmed by 0 bases and J by 13 bases, leaving 16 bases between them. The germline V gene has CDR1 SGHKS and CDR2 YYEKEE (reference sequence). This CDR3 spans 14 amino acids. CDR3 amino acids: CASSLVLGPAGLFF. The CDR3 bases are TGTGCCAGCAGCTTGGTCCTCGGCCCGGCCGGACTGTTTTTT.

In this sample, this clone turned up once. This chain connects TRBV19 to TRBJ1-6; a weak D match, TRBD1 (5 bases). Germline CDR1 LNHDA, CDR2 SQIVND (reference sequence). The germline V and J ends were trimmed by 3 bases and 4 bases, with 10 bases remaining between them. The CDR3 extends over 15 amino acids. The CDR3 here is CASSIGGAYNSPLHF. DNA of the CDR3: TGTGCCAGTAGTATTGGGGGAGCTTATAATTCACCCCTCCACTTT.

J is TRBJ1-2 and V is TRBV7-2, with TRBD1 as a possible D gene (5 bases). The CDR3 sequence is 14 residues long. Trimming removed 3 bases from V and 6 bases from J, with 14 bases in between. Germline V gives CDR1 SGHTA, CDR2 FQGNSA. CDR3 DNA: TGTGCCAGCAGCTTCACTGGGACGGTGAATGGCTACACCTTC. Translated: CASSFTGTVNGYTF.

This rearrangement joins TRBV19 to TRBJ2-1; D is tentatively TRBD1 or TRBD2 (5 bases each). V was cut by 5 bases and J by 7 bases, with 18 bases left in between. Germline CDR1 is LNHDA and CDR2 is SQIVND (reference sequence). The CDR3 length is 15 residues. CDR3 amino acids: CASSQSGLRGNEQFF. The CDR3 DNA is TGTGCCAGTAGTCAGTCAGGGCTCCGCGGGAATGAGCAGTTCTTC.

This chain joins TRBV27 and TRBJ2-5; 10 bases fit TRBD2. CDR3 size: 15 residues. Germline lookup yields CDR1 MNHEY and CDR2 SMNVEV (reference sequence). V lost 3 bases to trimming and J lost 7 bases; unmatched junction nucleotides: 8. The CDR3 nucleotides read TGTGCCAGCAGTTTGCTAGCGGGAGTAGGGAGGACCCAGTACTTC. It specifies CASSLLAGVGRTQYF.

The chain carries TRBV5-1 and TRBJ1-3; a possible D gene is TRBD1 (5 bases). V lost 4 bases and J lost 4, with 21 bases in between. This CDR3 is 17 amino acids long. Per the germline V gene, CDR1 is SGHRS and CDR2 is YFSETQ. Here the CDR3 reads CASSPLDAGAPGNTIYF. In DNA form, the CDR3 reads TGCGCCAGCAGCCCGCTGGACGCTGGGGCGCCCGGAAACACCATATATTTT.

J is TRBJ1-5 and V is TRBV6-5, with TRBD1 matching 9 bases. The V segment lost 6 bases and the J segment 6 bases; nucleotides outside the gene matches: 6. The CDR3 loop spans 14 amino acids. Germline assignment: CDR1 MNHEY and CDR2 SVGAGI. CDR3 DNA sequence: TGTGCCAGCAGCGAACAGGGGGCAGGTCAGCCCCAGCATTTT. Translating gives CASSEQGAGQPQHF.

The chain recombines TRBV30 with TRBJ2-7; the match to TRBD1 covers 8 bases. Trimming at V came to 4 bases and at J to 3 bases, leaving 5 bases not matched to a gene. This CDR3 has 13 amino acids. Germline values: CDR1 GTSNPN, CDR2 SVGIG (reference sequence). This chain's CDR3 is CAWTPGTGYEQYF. The CDR3 bases are TGTGCCTGGACACCCGGGACAGGCTACGAGCAGTACTTC.

The chain employs TRBV7-8 and TRBJ1-2, with TRBD1 matching over 9 bases. The CDR3 runs 16 residues. With V trimmed by 1 base and J by 2 bases, 5 bases remained unmatched. Germline lookup yields CDR1 SGHVS and CDR2 FQNEAQ. The CDR3 reads CASSLVTGTGNYGYTF. The DNA of the CDR3 is TGTGCCAGCAGCTTAGTAACCGGGACAGGGAACTATGGCTACACCTTC.

The chain employs TRBV4-3 and TRBJ1-2; a possible D gene is TRBD1 (5 bases). The CDR3 has 15 residues. Germline V gene lookup returns CDR1 LGHNA and CDR2 YSLEER. Trimming took off 0 bases at V and 4 bases at J, with 12 bases between the two ends. The CDR3 DNA reads as TGCGCCAGCAGCCAAGATACAGGAGCCCCCTATGGCTACACCTTC. This encodes CASSQDTGAPYGYTF.

The V and J genes are TRBV28 and TRBJ1-5; D possibly corresponds to TRBD1 (5 bases). The germline CDR1 and CDR2 sequences are MDHEN and SYDVKM. Trimming stripped 2 bases from V and 5 bases from J, with 10 bases between. This CDR3 spans 14 amino acids. The CDR3 DNA reads TGTGCCAGCAGTTTACCCGCAGGGTATCAGCCCCAGCATTTT. Translating it yields CASSLPAGYQPQHF. The full variable domain, its missing parts supplied by reference TRBV28 and TRBJ1-5, is DVKVTQSSRYLVKRTGEKVFLECVQDMDHENMFWYRQDPGLGLRLIYFSYDVKMKEKGDIPEGYSVSREKKERFSLILESASTNQTSMYLCASSLPAGYQPQHFGDGTRLSIL.

This chain connects TRBV7-9 to TRBJ1-3, with D maybe TRBD1 (6 bases). Germline V CDR1 and CDR2: SEHNR, FQNEAQ (reference sequence). Trimming removed 0 bases from V and 7 bases from J, with 13 bases in between. This CDR3 spans 15 amino acids. CDR3 DNA sequence: TGTGCCAGCAGCTTAGCGCGACAGAGGGGGAACACCATATATTTT. Its protein is CASSLARQRGNTIYF.

The chain couples TRBV6-5 to TRBJ1-1; no clear D gene. The CDR3 is made up of 11 amino acids. V was clipped by 5 bases and J by 7 bases, with 8 bases between them. The germline gives CDR1 MNHEY, CDR2 SVGAGI. The CDR3 protein is CASSEVSEAFF. In DNA form, the CDR3 reads TGTGCCAGCAGTGAAGTTAGTGAAGCTTTCTTT.

Points on this clone: This CDR3 is also generated by other DNA sequences in the sample. The chain recombines TRBV7-2 with TRBJ2-1; 7 bases are a match to TRBD2. Per germline, CDR1 SGHTA and CDR2 FQGNSA. This CDR3 has 16 residues. The V segment lost 1 base and the J segment 4 bases; nucleotides outside the gene matches: 7. The CDR3 DNA follows: TGTGCCAGCAGCTTAGTTCGTCTAGCGGTATACAATGAGCAGTTCTTC. As protein: CASSLVRLAVYNEQFF. Using reference TRBV7-2 and TRBJ2-1 for the parts outside the CDR3, the full variable domain is GAGVSQSPSNKVTEKGKDVELRCDPISGHTALYWYRQSLGQGLEFLIYFQGNSAPDKSGLPSDRFSAERTGGSVSTLTIQRTQQEDSAVYLCASSLVRLAVYNEQFFGPGTRLTVL.

V usage is TRBV18 and J usage is TRBJ1-1; perhaps TRBD1 as D (5 bases). This CDR3 contains 13 residues. V lost 3 bases to trimming and J lost 3 bases, with 8 bases between them. CDR1 and CDR2 (germline): KGHSH, LQKENI. In nucleotides, the CDR3 is TGTGCCAGCTCACCTGACAGCTACACTGAAGCTTTCTTT. Translation gives CASSPDSYTEAFF.

This clone was recorded a few times. V is TRBV6-5 and J is TRBJ1-5, with 9 bases matching TRBD1. CDR1 is MNHEY, CDR2 SVGAGI, per germline. V lost 6 bases, J lost 7 bases, and 7 bases stayed unmatched. The length of the CDR3 is 14 residues. Here the CDR3 reads CASSPGTGRQPQHF. CDR3 bases: TGTGCCAGCAGCCCCGGGACAGGGCGACAGCCCCAGCATTTT.

This rearrangement joins TRBV9 to TRBJ2-2; 8 bases line up with TRBD1. The ends lost 3 bases at V and 1 base at J; junction bases unmatched: 11. The CDR3 runs to 18 residues. The germline V gene encodes CDR1 SGDLS and CDR2 YYNGEE. CDR3 nucleotides: TGTGCCAGCAGCGGTCCCAGGCAGGGGGCCGAGAACACCGGGGAGCTGTTTTTT. The encoded protein is CASSGPRQGAENTGELFF.

The chain employs TRBV18 and TRBJ2-7; a weak D match, TRBD2 (7 bases). The CDR3 sequence is 15 residues long. The germline gives CDR1 KGHSH, CDR2 LQKENI. Trimming cost V 3 bases and J 6 bases, with 18 bases left between them. This CDR3 reads CASSPKAGVGAEQYF. The DNA of the CDR3 is TGTGCCAGCTCACCGAAGGCGGGAGTGGGGGCCGAGCAGTACTTC.

V gene TRBV19 combines with J gene TRBJ1-4; TRBD1 aligns across 7 bases. The CDR3 is made up of 14 amino acids. The V gene end was trimmed by 9 bases and the J gene end by 4 bases; junction bases not matched to a gene: 8. The germline CDR1 and CDR2 sequences are LNHDA and SQIVND (reference sequence). The CDR3 DNA reads TGTGCCAGCTCCCGGGACAGAGTTAATGAAAAACTGTTTTTT. As protein: CASSRDRVNEKLFF. Based on the CDR3 plus reference TRBV19 and TRBJ1-4, the full variable domain is DGGITQSPKYLFRKEGQNVTLSCEQNLNHDAMYWYRQDPGQGLRLIYYSQIVNDFQKGDIAEGYSVSREKKESFPLTVTSAQKNPTAFYLCASSRDRVNEKLFFGSGTQLSVL.

This rearrangement joins TRBV6-5 to TRBJ1-5, with TRBD1 matching over 9 bases. Germline CDR1 MNHEY, CDR2 SVGAGI. J was trimmed by 3 bases and V by 7 bases; bases with no gene match: 7. The CDR3 has 15 amino acids. This chain's CDR3 is CASKADRGNNQPQHF. The CDR3 bases are TGTGCCAGCAAGGCCGACAGGGGGAACAATCAGCCCCAGCATTTT.

The chain employs TRBV30 and TRBJ1-2, with D possibly matching TRBD1 (5 bases). The CDR3 length is 13 residues. Between the trimmed V and J ends, which lost 3 bases and 8 bases, there was a span of 16 bases. Germline V lookup: CDR1 GTSNPN, CDR2 SVGIG (reference sequence). The CDR3 nucleotides are TGTGCCTGGAGCTTCTCCCGGGACCTCGGCTACACCTTC. This sequence encodes CAWSFSRDLGYTF.

This rearrangement joins TRBV6-6 to TRBJ1-4; D is ambiguous. The CDR3 length is 12 residues. CDR1 and CDR2 (germline): MNHNY, SVGAGI (reference sequence). Trimming pared 4 bases from V and 4 bases from J, leaving 4 bases between. The DNA for the CDR3 is TGTGCCAGCAGTTCTAATAATGAAAAACTGTTTTTT. Its protein is CASSSNNEKLFF.